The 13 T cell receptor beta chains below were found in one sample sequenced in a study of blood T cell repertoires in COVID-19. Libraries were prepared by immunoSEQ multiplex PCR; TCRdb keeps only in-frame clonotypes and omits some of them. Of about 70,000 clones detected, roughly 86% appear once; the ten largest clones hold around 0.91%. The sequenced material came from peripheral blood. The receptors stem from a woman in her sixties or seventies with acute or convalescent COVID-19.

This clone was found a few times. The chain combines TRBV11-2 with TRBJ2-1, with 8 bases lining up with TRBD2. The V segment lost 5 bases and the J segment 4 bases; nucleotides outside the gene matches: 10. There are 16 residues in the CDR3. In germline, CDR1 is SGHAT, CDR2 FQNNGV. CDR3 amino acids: CASSPRGSGKYNEQFF. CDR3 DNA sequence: TGTGCCAGCAGCCCCCGTGGTAGCGGGAAGTACAATGAGCAGTTCTTC.

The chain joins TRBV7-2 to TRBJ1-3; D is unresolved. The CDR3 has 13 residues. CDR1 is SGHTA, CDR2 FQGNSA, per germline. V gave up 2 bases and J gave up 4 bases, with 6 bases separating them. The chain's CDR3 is CASSLSLGNTIYF. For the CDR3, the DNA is TGTGCCAGCAGCTTATCTCTGGGAAACACCATATATTTT.

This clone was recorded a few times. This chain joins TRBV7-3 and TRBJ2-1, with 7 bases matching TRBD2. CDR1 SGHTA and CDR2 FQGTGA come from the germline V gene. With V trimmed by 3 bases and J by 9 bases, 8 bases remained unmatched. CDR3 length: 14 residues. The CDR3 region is CASSLGGSGSEQFF. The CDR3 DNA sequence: TGTGCCAGCAGCTTGGGCGGGAGTGGGAGTGAGCAGTTCTTC.

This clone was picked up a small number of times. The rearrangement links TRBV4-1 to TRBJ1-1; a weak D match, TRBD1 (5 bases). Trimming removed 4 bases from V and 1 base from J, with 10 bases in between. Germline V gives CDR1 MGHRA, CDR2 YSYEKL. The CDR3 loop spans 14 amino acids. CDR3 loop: CASSLTTGNTEAFF. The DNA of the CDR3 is TGCGCCAGCAGCCTTACTACAGGGAACACTGAAGCTTTCTTT.

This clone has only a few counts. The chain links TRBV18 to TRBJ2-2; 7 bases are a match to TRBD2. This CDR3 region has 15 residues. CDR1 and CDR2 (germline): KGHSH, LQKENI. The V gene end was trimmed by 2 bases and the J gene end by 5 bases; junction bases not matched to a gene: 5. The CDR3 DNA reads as TGTGCCAGCTCACCATCATCGGGAGGTACCGGGGAGCTGTTTTTT. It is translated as CASSPSSGGTGELFF.

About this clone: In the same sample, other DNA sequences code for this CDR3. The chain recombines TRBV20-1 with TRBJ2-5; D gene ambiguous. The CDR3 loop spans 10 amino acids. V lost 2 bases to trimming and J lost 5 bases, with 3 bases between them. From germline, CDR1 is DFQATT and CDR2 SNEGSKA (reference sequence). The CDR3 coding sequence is TGCAGTGCTAGACGTGAGACCCAGTACTTC. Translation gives CSARRETQYF.

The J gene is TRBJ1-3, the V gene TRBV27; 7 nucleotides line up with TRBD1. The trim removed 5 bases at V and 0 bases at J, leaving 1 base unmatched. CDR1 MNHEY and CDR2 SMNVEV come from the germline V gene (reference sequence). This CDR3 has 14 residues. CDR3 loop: CASSTGASGNTIYF. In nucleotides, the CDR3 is TGTGCCAGCAGTACAGGGGCCTCTGGAAACACCATATATTTT.

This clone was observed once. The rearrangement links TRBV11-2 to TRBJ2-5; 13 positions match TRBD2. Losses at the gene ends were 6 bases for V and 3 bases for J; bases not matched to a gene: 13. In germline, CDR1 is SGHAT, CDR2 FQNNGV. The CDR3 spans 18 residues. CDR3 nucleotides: TGTGCCAGCAGTACCGGGGTACTAGCGGGGGGGATAAAAGAGACCCAGTACTTC. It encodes CASSTGVLAGGIKETQYF. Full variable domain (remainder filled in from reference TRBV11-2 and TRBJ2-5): EAGVAQSPRYKIIEKRQSVAFWCNPISGHATLYWYQQILGQGPKLLIQFQNNGVVDDSQLPKDRFSAERLKGVDSTLKIQPAKLEDSAVYLCASSTGVLAGGIKETQYFGPGTRLLVL.

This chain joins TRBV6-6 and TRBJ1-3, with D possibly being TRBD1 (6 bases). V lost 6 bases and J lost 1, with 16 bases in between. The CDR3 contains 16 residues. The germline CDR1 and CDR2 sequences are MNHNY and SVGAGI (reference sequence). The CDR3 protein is CASSSVGQNSGNTIYF. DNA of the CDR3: TGTGCCAGCAGCTCCGTGGGACAAAATTCTGGAAACACCATATATTTT.

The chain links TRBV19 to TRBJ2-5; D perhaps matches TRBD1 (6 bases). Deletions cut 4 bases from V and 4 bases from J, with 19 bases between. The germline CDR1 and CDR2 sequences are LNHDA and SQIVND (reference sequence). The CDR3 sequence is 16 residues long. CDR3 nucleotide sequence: TGTGCCAGTAGTAACGGGGTAGGCAGGGGAAGAGAGACCCAGTACTTC. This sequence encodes CASSNGVGRGRETQYF.

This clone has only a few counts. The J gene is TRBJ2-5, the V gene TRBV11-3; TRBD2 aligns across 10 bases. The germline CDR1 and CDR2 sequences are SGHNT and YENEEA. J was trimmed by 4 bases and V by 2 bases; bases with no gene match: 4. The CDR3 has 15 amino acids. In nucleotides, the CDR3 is TGTGCCAGCAGCTTAAACGGACTAGCGGCAGAGACCCAGTACTTC. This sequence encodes CASSLNGLAAETQYF.

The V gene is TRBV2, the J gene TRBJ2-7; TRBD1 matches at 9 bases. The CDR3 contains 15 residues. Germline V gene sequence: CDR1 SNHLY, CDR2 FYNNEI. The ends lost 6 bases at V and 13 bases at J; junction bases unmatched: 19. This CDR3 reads CASSLGQGPSRSKYF. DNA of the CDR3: TGTGCCAGCAGCTTGGGACAGGGTCCCTCTAGGAGTAAATACTTC.

The DNA for the CDR3 is TGTGCCAGCAGCGAGGGGAGGCACGAGCAGTACTTC. It translates to CASSEGRHEQYF. The J gene is TRBJ2-7, the V gene TRBV7-4; D might be TRBD2 (6 bases). The CDR3 spans 12 residues. Trimming left V 5 bases short and J 5 bases short, with 10 bases between. The germline CDR1 and CDR2 sequences are SGHVT and SQSDAQ.